The 14 T cell receptor beta chains in this list originate from one sample, sequenced in a study of T cell responses to AZD1222 COVID-19 vaccine. The repertoire was sequenced with immunoSEQ multiplex PCR; TCRdb's copy has only in-frame clones and lacks some. The sample holds roughly 120,000 clones, 88% seen once. Sequencing was performed on peripheral blood, taken on day 0 of AZD1222 vaccination. The receptors shown here come from an adult in good health.

CDR3 nucleotides: TGTGCCAGCAGCTTAATAAAAGGGAGACATCATTATAATTCACCCCTCCACTTT. As protein: CASSLIKGRHHYNSPLHF. The chain joins TRBV7-9 to TRBJ1-6; no clear D. Trimming took 2 bases from V and 4 from J, leaving 18 bases between them. The germline V gene has CDR1 SEHNR and CDR2 FQNEAQ (reference sequence). The length of the CDR3 is 18 residues. The variable domain in full, with the rest retrieved from reference TRBV7-9 and TRBJ1-6, is DTGVSQNPRHKITKRGQNVTFRCDPISEHNRLYWYRQTLGQGPEFLTYFQNEAQLEKSRLLSDRFSAERPKGSFSTLEIQRTEQGDSAMYLCASSLIKGRHHYNSPLHFGNGTRLTVT.

As for this clone: Distinct nucleotide sequences in the sample also encode this CDR3. The J gene is TRBJ1-2, the V gene TRBV12-3 or TRBV12-4; 7 bases are a match to TRBD1. V gave up 5 bases and J gave up 4 bases; unmatched junction bases: 4. The CDR3 consists of 13 residues. CDR3 protein: CASSPGGGYGYTF. The CDR3 DNA reads as TGTGCCAGCAGTCCAGGGGGGGGCTATGGCTACACCTTC.

This chain uses TRBV12-3 or TRBV12-4 with TRBJ1-1, with 7 bases matching TRBD1. The V segment lost 8 bases and the J segment 3 bases; nucleotides outside the gene matches: 6. CDR3 size: 13 residues. The CDR3 bases are TGTGCCAGCTCAAGCAGGGGGGACACTGAAGCTTTCTTT. It encodes CASSSRGDTEAFF.

This rearrangement joins TRBV7-9 to TRBJ2-1; D possibly matches TRBD1 or TRBD2 (6 bases each). V lost 3 bases and J lost 2, with 11 bases in between. The CDR3 runs to 15 residues. Germline lookup yields CDR1 SEHNR and CDR2 FQNEAQ (reference sequence). The CDR3: CASSFPRGAYNEQFF. CDR3 sequence (DNA): TGTGCCAGCAGCTTCCCGAGGGGGGCCTACAATGAGCAGTTCTTC.

The chain carries TRBV6-2 or TRBV6-3 and TRBJ1-5, with D hard to call. This CDR3 is 14 amino acids long. Germline V gives CDR1 MNHEY, CDR2 SVGEGT. V lost 0 bases and J 3 bases, leaving 6 bases between the germline ends. CDR3 region: CASSYSSTNQPQHF. DNA of the CDR3: TGTGCCAGCAGTTACTCGTCCACCAATCAGCCCCAGCATTTT.

The genes are TRBV7-2 and TRBJ2-7; 11 bases match TRBD2. Trimming at V came to 3 bases and at J to 2 bases, leaving 9 bases not matched to a gene. The germline CDR1 and CDR2 sequences are SGHTA and FQGNSA. The CDR3 runs 17 residues. The CDR3 nucleotides are TGTGCCAGCAGCTTCACTAGCGGGGGCTCTGACACCTACGAGCAGTACTTC. It yields the protein CASSFTSGGSDTYEQYF.

This rearrangement joins TRBV4-3 to TRBJ2-3, with TRBD2 identical over 7 bases. The CDR3 consists of 17 residues. V lost 0 bases, J lost 2 bases, and 8 bases stayed unmatched. Germline V gene data show CDR1 as LGHNA and CDR2 as YSLEER. The CDR3 sequence: CASSQEGSSGPTDTQYF. CDR3 DNA sequence: TGCGCCAGCAGCCAAGAGGGTAGTAGCGGGCCCACAGATACGCAGTATTTT.

The count of this clone is one. The genes are TRBV6-5 and TRBJ1-3; D is perhaps TRBD1 (6 bases). V was clipped by 4 bases and J by 4 bases, with 11 bases between them. Germline CDR1 and CDR2: MNHEY and SVGAGI. This CDR3 has 14 residues. CDR3 nucleotide sequence: TGTGCCAGCAGTTTAGGGGGGCTCGGAAACACCATATATTTT. This translates into CASSLGGLGNTIYF.

The J gene is TRBJ1-1, the V gene TRBV5-1, with unresolved D. CDR1 is SGHRS and CDR2 is YFSETQ in the germline V gene. CDR3 length equals 15 residues. V was trimmed by 0 bases and J by 1 base, leaving 10 bases between them. The CDR3 DNA is TGCGCCAGCAGCTTGGAAAAGAGGAAGAACACTGAAGCTTTCTTT. Its protein product is CASSLEKRKNTEAFF.

The gene calls are TRBV2 and TRBJ1-2; possible D gene TRBD1, 5 bases. Trimming shortened V by 5 bases and J by 1 base, and 14 bases separated the two germline ends. The CDR3 consists of 15 residues. Germline lookup yields CDR1 SNHLY and CDR2 FYNNEI. DNA for the CDR3: TGTGCCAGCAGTACGGGGCGCAGGGTTAACTATGGCTACACCTTC. Translation: CASSTGRRVNYGYTF.

This chain uses TRBV11-1 with TRBJ2-7, with 8 bases matching TRBD1. V was clipped by 6 bases and J by 3 bases; unmatched bases: 10. The length of the CDR3 is 15 residues. Germline CDR1 is SGHAT and CDR2 is FQDESV (reference sequence). In DNA, the CDR3 is TGTGCCAGCAGTTTCATAGGACAGGGTCTCTACGAGCAGTACTTC. Translation: CASSFIGQGLYEQYF.

This CDR3 reads CASSARGSTGISGDEQFF. The DNA for the CDR3 is TGCGCCAGCAGCGCGCGGGGGAGCACAGGGATCTCTGGGGATGAGCAGTTCTTC. The chain employs TRBV5-1 and TRBJ2-1; possibly TRBD2 for D (7 bases). The CDR3 is made up of 18 amino acids. Trimming removed 4 bases at V and 8 bases at J, with 28 bases between. The germline V gene has CDR1 SGHRS and CDR2 YFSETQ.

The sample holds one count of this clone. V usage is TRBV2 and J usage is TRBJ2-7; 15 bases are a match to TRBD2. Germline lookup yields CDR1 SNHLY and CDR2 FYNNEI. The CDR3 loop spans 15 amino acids. Losses at the gene ends were 6 bases for V and 4 bases for J; bases not matched to a gene: 4. For the CDR3, the DNA is TGTGCCAGCAGCACCGGGACTAGCGGGAGGTACGAGCAGTACTTC. Amino acid sequence: CASSTGTSGRYEQYF.

The V call is TRBV6-5, the J call TRBJ1-4; D is ambiguous. The CDR3 runs to 13 residues. The germline V and J ends were trimmed by 5 bases and 7 bases, with 11 bases remaining between them. From germline, CDR1 is MNHEY and CDR2 SVGAGI. CDR3 DNA: TGTGCCAGCAGTCCGGAAAGGGTTGAAAAACTGTTTTTT. Its protein product is CASSPERVEKLFF.